This T cell receptor beta chain is drawn from a study of cytomegalovirus exposure and HLA in healthy donors. Notes on the study in general: CMV antigen specificity was confirmed in vitro for a few CMV-associated chains. Indistinguishable V segments, including TRBV6-2 and TRBV6-3, were excluded. Information on immune exposure was restricted to one variable (CMV serostatus).

The donors (healthy individuals) were bone marrow donors. As concerns this clone: The antigen remains unidentified.

Germline V gene data show CDR1 as SGHTA and CDR2 as FQGNSA. Trimming removed 2 bases at V and 5 bases at J, with 19 bases between. CDR3 length: 16 amino acids. Primers for the PCR totalled 60 Vbeta and 13 Jbeta. Using immunoSEQ multiplex PCR, the repertoire was profiled, and TCRdb retains in-frame clones only, with some absent. The repertoire holds 110,000 or so clones, with about 78% as singletons. This sequence originates from a woman in her thirties in good health and CMV-seropositive. Input material: PBMCs. The chain links TRBV7-2 to TRBJ2-7; D may be TRBD1 (7 bases). The CDR3 spells CASSLTELGGGNEQYF. The CDR3 DNA reads as TGTGCCAGCAGCTTAACTGAACTAGGGGGCGGGAACGAGCAGTACTTC.